Following are 26 T cell receptor beta chains from one sample sequenced in a study of blood T cell repertoires in COVID-19 (dated by TCRdb to 2018 to 2020). Library generation was performed with the immunoSEQ multiplex PCR assay. TCRdb obtained this table from immuneACCESS and retained in-frame rearrangements with V and J assigned. These tables miss some clones; where compared with another copy, unresolved V genes account for less than half of the shortfall, and the remainder is unexplained. Counted in this sample were 230,000 or so clones; 84% of them appeared once. The top ten clones comprise around 1.5% of the sample. Material for sequencing was peripheral blood. These receptors originate from a woman in her 40s who had recovered from COVID-19.

V gene TRBV10-1 combines with J gene TRBJ1-2; 9 bases are a match to TRBD1. Germline CDR1 is WNHNN and CDR2 is SYGVQD (reference sequence). Germline trimming cut 5 bases from V and 6 bases from J; bases unmatched to any gene: 4. CDR3 length equals 13 residues. CDR3 sequence (DNA): TGCGCCAGCAGTCGGGACAGGGCCCATGGCTACACCTTC. It encodes CASSRDRAHGYTF.

This rearrangement joins TRBV3-1 (or the pseudogene TRBV3-2) to TRBJ2-1; a possible D gene is TRBD2 (6 bases). Trimming shortened V by 4 bases and J by 4 bases, and 14 bases separated the two germline ends. The germline V gene has CDR1 LGHDT and CDR2 YNNKEL (reference sequence). There are 15 residues in the CDR3. The CDR3 DNA follows: TGTGCCAGCAGCCCCACCCGGGGGAGTTACAATGAGCAGTTCTTC. It is translated as CASSPTRGSYNEQFF.

This chain connects TRBV7-2 to TRBJ2-3; D is possibly TRBD1 (5 bases). CDR1 is SGHTA and CDR2 is FQGNSA in the germline V gene. The CDR3 totals 15 residues. Trimming left V 4 bases short and J 2 bases short, with 13 bases between. CDR3 residues: CASSSTRQPTDTQYF. CDR3 nucleotides: TGTGCCAGCAGCTCCACAAGACAGCCCACAGATACGCAGTATTTT.

The gene calls are TRBV7-2 and TRBJ1-2, with 8 bases aligning to TRBD1. Germline V gene lookup returns CDR1 SGHTA and CDR2 FQGNSA. Losses at the gene ends were 2 bases for V and 5 bases for J; bases not matched to a gene: 7. The CDR3 covers 15 residues. CDR3 nucleotide sequence: TGTGCCAGCAGCTTACAAGGACAGGGTGTATATGGCTACACCTTC. This sequence encodes CASSLQGQGVYGYTF.

This clone was counted only a few times. The genes are TRBV19 and TRBJ2-7; 11 nucleotides line up with TRBD1. Losses at the gene ends were 10 bases for V and 3 bases for J; bases not matched to a gene: 14. The germline CDR1 and CDR2 sequences are LNHDA and SQIVND (reference sequence). This CDR3 comprises 16 residues. CDR3 protein: CATSDRGHRSGYEQYF. In nucleotides, the CDR3 is TGTGCCACCTCGGACAGGGGGCACAGGTCGGGCTACGAGCAGTACTTC.

The chain carries TRBV11-2 and TRBJ1-1; D is unresolved. The ends were cut back, 5 bases at V and 3 bases at J, with 22 bases in the middle. The germline gives CDR1 SGHAT, CDR2 FQNNGV. This CDR3 is 17 amino acids long. The DNA for the CDR3 is TGTGCCAGCAGCCCCTCCGCGGGGATCTCGAGGTACACTGAAGCTTTCTTT. Its protein product is CASSPSAGISRYTEAFF.

The V call is TRBV2, the J call TRBJ1-5, with D uncertain. V lost 7 bases and J lost 5, with 12 bases in between. The CDR3 sequence is 13 residues long. Per germline, CDR1 SNHLY and CDR2 FYNNEI. The DNA for the CDR3 is TGTGCCAGCATCGGCTTTCGGGATCAGCCCCAGCATTTT. Protein sequence: CASIGFRDQPQHF.

This CDR3 is CASSHDRSSTEAFF. CDR3 coding DNA: TGTGCCAGCAGCCACGACAGGTCGAGCACTGAAGCTTTCTTT. The gene calls are TRBV16 and TRBJ1-1; TRBD1 might be the D (6 bases). CDR3 length: 14 residues. Germline CDR1 is KGHSY and CDR2 is FQNENV. V was clipped by 3 bases and J by 4 bases, with 12 bases between them. Full variable domain (missing parts from reference TRBV16 and TRBJ1-1): GEEVAQTPKHLVRGEGQKAKLYCAPIKGHSYVFWYQQVLKNEFKFLISFQNENVFDETGMPKERFSAKCLPNSPCSLEIQATKLEDSAVYFCASSHDRSSTEAFFGQGTRLTVV.

The chain employs TRBV7-9 and TRBJ1-2; D ambiguous. CDR3 length equals 15 residues. The V and J ends lost 6 bases and 3 bases respectively, with 17 bases between them. CDR1 and CDR2 (germline): SEHNR, FQNEAQ (reference sequence). CDR3 region: CASRYQIAADYGYTF. In DNA, the CDR3 is TGTGCCAGCAGATACCAGATAGCGGCGGACTATGGCTACACCTTC.

V gene TRBV27 combines with J gene TRBJ1-2; D possibly corresponds to TRBD1 (6 bases). CDR1 and CDR2 (germline): MNHEY, SMNVEV (reference sequence). CDR3 length equals 15 residues. V lost 2 bases, J lost 2 bases, and 12 bases lay in between. For the CDR3, the DNA is TGTGCCAGCAGTTTAATGGGGGGGGCGAACTATGGCTACACCTTC. The encoded protein is CASSLMGGANYGYTF.

This chain connects TRBV27 to TRBJ2-7; no definite D call. Looked up from germline, CDR1 is MNHEY and CDR2 is SMNVEV (reference sequence). V was shortened by 5 bases and J by 1 base, with 9 bases between the two germline ends. The CDR3 has 13 residues. The CDR3 DNA sequence: TGTGCCAGCAGTACAGCAAGATCCTACGAGCAGTACTTC. Protein product: CASSTARSYEQYF.

The chain employs TRBV10-3 and TRBJ2-6; tentative D call: TRBD1 (6 bases). V was trimmed by 9 bases and J by 2 bases, leaving 8 bases between them. The CDR3 length is 13 residues. Germline CDR1 ENHRY, CDR2 SYGVKD. In DNA, the CDR3 is TGTGCCATACAGGGTGCTGGGGCCAACGTCCTGACTTTC. It is translated as CAIQGAGANVLTF.

J is TRBJ1-3 and V is TRBV5-4, with D hard to call. The germline V and J ends were trimmed by 0 bases and 0 bases, with 7 bases remaining between them. The germline gives CDR1 SGHNT, CDR2 YYREEE (reference sequence). This CDR3 spans 15 amino acids. CDR3 in DNA: TGTGCCAGCAGCTTGGGAGGCCACTCTGGAAACACCATATATTTT. It translates to CASSLGGHSGNTIYF.

The DNA of the CDR3 is TGTGCCAGCAGCGTAGATCAGGGCACCTTCTATGGCTACACCTTC. Its protein product is CASSVDQGTFYGYTF. The chain joins TRBV9 to TRBJ1-2; possibly TRBD1 for D (5 bases). V was clipped by 0 bases and J by 4 bases, with 13 bases between them. Germline CDR1 and CDR2: SGDLS and YYNGEE. The CDR3 covers 15 residues. Full variable domain (rest looked up from reference TRBV9 and TRBJ1-2): DSGVTQTPKHLITATGQRVTLRCSPRSGDLSVYWYQQSLDQGLQFLIQYYNGEERAKGNILERFSAQQFPDLHSELNLSSLELGDSALYFCASSVDQGTFYGYTFGSGTRLTVV.

The J gene is TRBJ2-3, the V gene TRBV18; D might be TRBD2 (6 bases). This CDR3 has 16 amino acids. The germline V gene has CDR1 KGHSH and CDR2 LQKENI. V was cut by 3 bases and J by 4 bases, with 17 bases left in between. CDR3 loop: CASSPGGLRSSDTQYF. For the CDR3, the DNA is TGTGCCAGCTCACCGGGGGGTTTACGGTCCTCAGATACGCAGTATTTT.

The chain uses TRBV19 and TRBJ2-2; D may be TRBD1 (6 bases). CDR1 and CDR2 from the germline V gene are LNHDA and SQIVND (reference sequence). CDR3 length equals 14 residues. V lost 7 bases and J 1 base, leaving 10 bases between the germline ends. The CDR3 region has the DNA TGTGCCAGTAAGAGGGGGAGGAACACCGGGGAGCTGTTTTTT. It is translated as CASKRGRNTGELFF.

The chain employs TRBV5-4 and TRBJ1-2, with D perhaps matching TRBD1 (6 bases). V lost 1 base and J lost 7, with 11 bases in between. CDR1 SGHNT and CDR2 YYREEE come from the germline V gene (reference sequence). The CDR3 has 13 residues. CDR3 nucleotide sequence: TGTGCCAGCAGCTTGAACAGGGAAGGTGGCTACACCTTC. Its protein product is CASSLNREGGYTF.

Points on this clone: An end of the junction does not agree with germline; a read error may underlie this. This chain joins TRBV2 and TRBJ1-1; 8 bases align to TRBD1. The CDR3 totals 13 residues. Germline-derived CDR1 and CDR2 are SNHLY and FYNNEI. DNA of the CDR3: TGTGCCAGCACTGAACAGGGGGTTACTGAAGCTTTCTTT. Translation gives CASTEQGVTEAFF.

CDR3 bases: TGTGCCATCAGTGCCAATATAGCGGGGGGCTTATCTAGCACAGATACGCAGTATTTT. Its protein product is CAISANIAGGLSSTDTQYF. V gene TRBV10-3 combines with J gene TRBJ2-3, with 10 bases identical to TRBD2. The CDR3 consists of 19 residues. J lost 0 bases, V lost 4 bases, and 13 bases had no gene match. The germline CDR1 and CDR2 sequences are ENHRY and SYGVKD.

The chain links TRBV9 to TRBJ1-6, with 7 bases identical to TRBD1. The junction had 4 bases not matched to a gene; V was cut back by 4 bases and J by 6 bases. This CDR3 is 14 amino acids long. Per the germline V gene, CDR1 is SGDLS and CDR2 is YYNGEE. The CDR3 reads CASSSGQPNSPLHF. Here the CDR3 DNA reads TGTGCCAGCAGCTCGGGACAGCCTAATTCACCCCTCCACTTT. Based on the CDR3 plus reference TRBV9 and TRBJ1-6, the full variable domain is DSGVTQTPKHLITATGQRVTLRCSPRSGDLSVYWYQQSLDQGLQFLIQYYNGEERAKGNILERFSAQQFPDLHSELNLSSLELGDSALYFCASSSGQPNSPLHFGNGTRLTVT.

This clone showed up just once. V is TRBV10-3 and J is TRBJ2-2; D possibly corresponds to TRBD2 (6 bases). V shed 0 bases and J shed 9 bases, with 11 bases lying between them. This CDR3 comprises 14 residues. Germline loops: CDR1 ENHRY, CDR2 SYGVKD. The CDR3 sequence is CAISESMEGRELFF. In nucleotides, the CDR3 is TGTGCCATCAGTGAGTCGATGGAGGGTAGGGAGCTGTTTTTT.

This clone was found many times. CDR3: CASSLLGLNTEAFF. The CDR3 bases are TGTGCCAGCAGTTTATTGGGGCTGAACACTGAAGCTTTCTTT. This chain links TRBV27 with TRBJ1-1, with D possibly TRBD1 on 5 matching bases. Trimming stripped 1 base from V and 0 bases from J, with 6 bases between. This CDR3 is built from 14 residues. Germline V gene sequence: CDR1 MNHEY, CDR2 SMNVEV (reference sequence).

The gene calls are TRBV5-4 and TRBJ2-1; TRBD1 is a possible D gene (5 bases). Germline V gene data show CDR1 as SGHNT and CDR2 as YYREEE (reference sequence). The V end was cut by 5 bases, the J end by 5 bases, with 17 bases between. The CDR3 length is 15 residues. The CDR3 region is CASSTNQGPDNEQFF. CDR3 DNA sequence: TGTGCCAGCAGTACTAATCAGGGCCCGGACAATGAGCAGTTCTTC.

The chain uses TRBV10-3 and TRBJ1-1, with D tentatively TRBD1 (6 bases). Germline V gene sequence: CDR1 ENHRY, CDR2 SYGVKD. V lost 6 bases and J 7 bases, leaving 18 bases between the germline ends. The CDR3 is 14 amino acids. The CDR3 sequence is CAISSQQGGSEAFF. The CDR3 nucleotides are TGTGCCATCAGCTCCCAACAGGGTGGTAGTGAAGCTTTCTTT.

The chain uses TRBV5-6 and TRBJ2-7, with a possible D match to TRBD2 (6 bases). CDR1 is SGHDT, CDR2 YYEEEE, per germline. The ends were cut back, 1 base at V and 3 bases at J, with 11 bases in the middle. The CDR3 covers 14 residues. CDR3 bases: TGTGCCAGCAGCTTGTCTAGCGATTACTACGAGCAGTACTTC. Protein: CASSLSSDYYEQYF.

The rearrangement uses TRBV19 and TRBJ2-1; 8 bases are shared with TRBD2. This CDR3 has 18 amino acids. Trimming removed 1 base from V and 4 bases from J; junction bases left unmatched: 12. Germline V gene sequence: CDR1 LNHDA, CDR2 SQIVND (reference sequence). The CDR3 is CASSIVTLLAGEYNEQFF. DNA for the CDR3: TGTGCCAGTAGTATAGTAACTCTTCTAGCGGGCGAATACAATGAGCAGTTCTTC.